A selection of T cell receptor delta chains follows, all from one sample in a study of gamma-delta T cells after stem cell transplantation. TCRdb reanalyzed the RT-PCR reads using CATT. The sample holds around 5,700 delta-chain clones, 1.9% seen once. The specimen was gamma-delta T cells. Every receptor here comes from a human donor. It is not recorded whose cells these are; they may come from a transplant donor. Both conserved end residues are part of each CDR3. Fields, in order: V gene, CDR3 length, clone size, D gene, J gene, CDR3 DNA, CDR3 protein. D genes are given only for firm matches. Size tells how often a clone was seen (once, few, many) or the class of an expanded clone, and some rows leave it out.

TRDV2,17,medium-sized,NA,TRDJ1,TGTGCCTGTGACCCCTTAATGGGGGGTCTAAACACCGATAAACTCATCTTT,CACDPLMGGLNTDKLIF
TRDV2,18,NA,TRDD3,TRDJ1,TGTGCCTGTGACACCGTCGATGGGGGATACGCGCGCACCGATAAACTCATCTTT,CACDTVDGGYARTDKLIF
TRDV2,17,NA,TRDD3,TRDJ3,TGTGCCTGTGACACGCTGGGGGATACGCGGGACACCCGACAGATGTTTTTC,CACDTLGDTRDTRQMFF
TRDV2,17,NA,TRDD3,TRDJ1,TGTGCCTGTGACACATTACTGGGGGATACGCAATCCGATAAACTCATCTTT,CACDTLLGDTQSDKLIF
TRDV2,19,NA,TRDD3,TRDJ3,TGTGCCTGTGACACGCTGGGGGATATCGGTTCCTGGGACACCCGACAGATGTTTTTC,CACDTLGDIGSWDTRQMFF
TRDV2,18,medium-sized,TRDD3,TRDJ3,TGTGCCTGTGAGCCATTACTGGGGGATACAAGGGACACCCGACAGATGTTTTTC,CACEPLLGDTRDTRQMFF
TRDV2,15,NA,TRDD3,TRDJ1,TGTGCCTGTGACAAACTGGGGGATACGGCCGATAAACTCATCTTT,CACDKLGDTADKLIF
TRDV2,20,large,TRDD3,TRDJ1,TGTGCCTGTGACACGCTCCCAACGGGAAGGGGGATACGCCACACCGATAAACTCATCTTT,CACDTLPTGRGIRHTDKLIF
TRDV2,17,medium-sized,TRDD3,TRDJ1,TGTGCCTGTGACACCGGCGACTACTGGGGGATACCGAATAAACTCATCTTT,CACDTGDYWGIPNKLIF
TRDV2,18,large,NA,TRDJ3,TGTGCCTGTGACCTATTGCTGGGGTCTTCCTGGGACACCCGACAGATGTTTTTC,CACDLLLGSSWDTRQMFF
TRDV2,16,few,TRDD3,TRDJ1,TGTGCCTGTGACACTTCCTACTGGGGGATCACCGATAAACTCATCTTT,CACDTSYWGITDKLIF
TRDV2,18,medium-sized,TRDD3,TRDJ1,TGTGCCTGTGACACGGCGGCGGGGGGATACCTCGTAACCGATAAACTCATCTTT,CACDTAAGGYLVTDKLIF
TRDV2,16,NA,TRDD3,TRDJ1,TGTGCCTGTGACCATTTGGGGGATAGTCAGACCGATAAACTCATCTTT,CACDHLGDSQTDKLIF
TRDV2,23,few,TRDD3,TRDJ3,TGTGCCTGTGACACCATAACCCTGGGGGATACGCAGACCAGCTTCTGGGACACCCGACAGATGTTTTTC,CACDTITLGDTQTSFWDTRQMFF
TRDV2,15,NA,TRDD3,TRDJ1,TGTGCCTGTGATCTACTGGGGACTTACACCGATAAACTCATCTTT,CACDLLGTYTDKLIF
TRDV2,18,NA,TRDD3,TRDJ1,TGTGCCTGTGATTTCGTACTGGGGGATACTGCTCACACCGATAAACTCATCTTT,CACDFVLGDTAHTDKLIF
TRDV2,19,NA,TRDD3,TRDJ1,TGTGCCTGTGACACCGTGCCCGTACTGGGGGATACCCCCACCGATAAACTCATCTTT,CACDTVPVLGDTPTDKLIF
TRDV2,18,few,TRDD3,TRDJ1,TGTGCCTGTGACACACTGGGGGATACGCTATCCAACACCGATAAACTCATCTTT,CACDTLGDTLSNTDKLIF
TRDV1,25,NA,TRDD3,TRDJ1,TGTGCTCTTGGGGAACTCTCCTTCCTACGGTACTACTGGGGGATAGGGAACCCGTACACCGATAAACTCATCTTT,CALGELSFLRYYWGIGNPYTDKLIF
TRDV2,17,medium-sized,NA,TRDJ1,TGTGCCTGTGACACCGTTGCTGGGGCACCGTACACCGATAAACTCATCTTT,CACDTVAGAPYTDKLIF
TRDV2,21,medium-sized,TRDD3,TRDJ3,TGTGCCTGTGACACACTGGGGGATTCCCCTCCGAGTTCCTGGGACACCCGACAGATGTTTTTC,CACDTLGDSPPSSWDTRQMFF
TRDV2,15,few,TRDD3,TRDJ1,TGTGCCTGTGACTCACTGGGGGATATCTCCGATAAACTCATCTTT,CACDSLGDISDKLIF
TRDV2,17,few,TRDD3,TRDJ1,TGTGCCTGTGACGGCCTTGGGGGGGATACAGGGACCGATAAACTCATCTTT,CACDGLGGDTGTDKLIF
TRDV2,20,many,TRDD3,TRDJ1,TGTGCCTGTGACACCCTTTCCCGTACTGGGGGAGTCCCTTTGGCCGATAAACTCATCTTT,CACDTLSRTGGVPLADKLIF
TRDV2,17,NA,TRDD3,TRDJ1,TGTGCCTGTGACACCTTGGCTGGGGGACCTAGGACCGATAAACTCATCTTT,CACDTLAGGPRTDKLIF
TRDV2,16,few,TRDD3,TRDJ1,TGTGCCTGTGACACCATCGATGGGGGATACACCGATAAACTCATCTTT,CACDTIDGGYTDKLIF
TRDV2,17,NA,TRDD3,TRDJ1,TGTGCCTGTGACTCACTGGGGGATACGGCGTACACCGATAAACTCATCTTT,CACDSLGDTAYTDKLIF
TRDV2,22,many,TRDD3,TRDJ1,TGTGCCTGTGACAACTTACTACCCATTCCGACTGGGGGACACCCTTACACCGATAAACTCATCTTT,CACDNLLPIPTGGHPYTDKLIF
TRDV2,18,medium-sized,TRDD3,TRDJ1,TGTGCCTGTGACACTCTTTCTAGCTGGGGGACCCACACCGATAAACTCATCTTT,CACDTLSSWGTHTDKLIF
TRDV1,15,many,NA,TRDJ1,TGTGCTCTTGGGGAACTCTTCATCCACACCGATAAACTCATCTTT,CALGELFIHTDKLIF
TRDV2,18,few,TRDD3,TRDJ1,TGTGCCTGTGACACCATCGATGGGGGATACGCGTCCACCGATAAACTCATCTTT,CACDTIDGGYASTDKLIF
TRDV2,18,NA,TRDD3,TRDJ1,TGTGCCTGTGACACTGTACTGGGGGATACAGATTACACCGATAAACTCATCTTT,CACDTVLGDTDYTDKLIF
TRDV2,16,medium-sized,NA,TRDJ1,TGTGCCTGTGACACCGTCCTACGAACGCCCACCGATAAACTCATCTTT,CACDTVLRTPTDKLIF
TRDV2,19,many,TRDD3,TRDJ1,TGTGCCTGTGACACGATTCCTGTACTGGGGGCCCGAAAACTGGGGGAACTCATCTTT,CACDTIPVLGARKLGELIF
TRDV2,23,many,TRDD3,TRDJ3,TGTGCCTGTGACACTTTACCCCGAACGTACTGGGGGTCAAGCTCCTGGGACACCCGACAGATGTTTTTC,CACDTLPRTYWGSSSWDTRQMFF
TRDV2,18,NA,TRDD3,TRDJ1,TGTGCCTGTGACACGGTGGGGGATACGGGAAATCTACCCGATAAGCTCATCTTT,CACDTVGDTGNLPDKLIF
TRDV2,22,medium-sized,TRDD3,TRDJ1,TGTGCCTGTGACACCGTCAAACACCCTGGGGGATACCAGCGATCCGTGACCGATAAACTCATCTTT,CACDTVKHPGGYQRSVTDKLIF
TRDV2,16,few,TRDD3,TRDJ1,TGTGCCTGTGTTACACTGGGGGATACGCCTTCCGATAAACTCATCTTT,CACVTLGDTPSDKLIF
TRDV2,14,NA,TRDD3,TRDJ1,TGTGCTCGGCTCTACTGGGGGTACACCGATAAACTCATCTTT,CARLYWGYTDKLIF
TRDV2,18,medium-sized,NA,TRDJ3,TGTGCCTGTGACACGTTGGGATATAGCTCCTGGGACACCCGACAGATGTTTTTC,CACDTLGYSSWDTRQMFF
TRDV1,22,many,TRDD3,TRDJ1,TGTGCTCTTGGGGAACTCCGGCCTTCTTCTCGATACTGGGGGCGATGGACCGATAAACTCATCTTT,CALGELRPSSRYWGRWTDKLIF
TRDV2,21,NA,TRDD3,TRDJ3,TGTGCCTGTGACACGCTGGGGGATACGCAGACCAGCTCCTGGGACACCCGACAGATGTTTTTC,CACDTLGDTQTSSWDTRQMFF
TRDV2,15,few,TRDD3,TRDJ1,TGTGCCTGTGACTTACTGGGGACTTACACCGATAAACTCATCTTT,CACDLLGTYTDKLIF
TRDV2,20,NA,TRDD3,TRDJ1,TGTGCCTGTGACACCGTAGGGCTGGGGGATACGCTATCCAACACCGATAAACTCATCTTT,CACDTVGLGDTLSNTDKLIF
TRDV2,17,few,TRDD3,TRDJ1,TGTGCCTGTGACACCGAGCTGGGGGCTCTGTACACTGATAAACTCATCTTT,CACDTELGALYTDKLIF
TRDV2,15,few,TRDD3,TRDJ1,TGTGCCTGTTCCAAACTGGGGGGTGACACCGATAAACTCATCTTT,CACSKLGGDTDKLIF